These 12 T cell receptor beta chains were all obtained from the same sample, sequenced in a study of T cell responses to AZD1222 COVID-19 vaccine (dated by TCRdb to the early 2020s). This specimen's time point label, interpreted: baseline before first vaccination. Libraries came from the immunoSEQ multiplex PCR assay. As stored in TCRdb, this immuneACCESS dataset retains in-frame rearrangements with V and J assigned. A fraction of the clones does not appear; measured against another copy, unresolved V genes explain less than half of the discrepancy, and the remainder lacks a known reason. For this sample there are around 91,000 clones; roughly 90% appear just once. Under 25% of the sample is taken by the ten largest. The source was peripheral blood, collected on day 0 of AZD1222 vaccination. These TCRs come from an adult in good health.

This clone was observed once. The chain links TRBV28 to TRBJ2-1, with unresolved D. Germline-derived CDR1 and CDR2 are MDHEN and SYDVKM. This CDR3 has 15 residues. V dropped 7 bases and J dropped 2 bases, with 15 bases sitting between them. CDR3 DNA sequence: TGTGCCAGCACTACCCAGCCCGGGCCCTACAATGAGCAGTTCTTC. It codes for CASTTQPGPYNEQFF.

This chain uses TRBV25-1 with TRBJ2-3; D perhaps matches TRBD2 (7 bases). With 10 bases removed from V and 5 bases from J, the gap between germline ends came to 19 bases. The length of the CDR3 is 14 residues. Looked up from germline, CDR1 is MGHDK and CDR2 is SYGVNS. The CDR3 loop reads CATSEAGALDTQYF. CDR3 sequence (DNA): TGTGCCACCTCTGAGGCGGGGGCCCTAGATACGCAGTATTTT.

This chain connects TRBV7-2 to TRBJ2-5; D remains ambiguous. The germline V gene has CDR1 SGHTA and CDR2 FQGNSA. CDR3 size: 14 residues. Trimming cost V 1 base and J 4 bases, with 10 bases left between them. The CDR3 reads CASSLDTYGETQYF. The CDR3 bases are TGTGCCAGCAGCTTAGACACCTACGGAGAGACCCAGTACTTC.

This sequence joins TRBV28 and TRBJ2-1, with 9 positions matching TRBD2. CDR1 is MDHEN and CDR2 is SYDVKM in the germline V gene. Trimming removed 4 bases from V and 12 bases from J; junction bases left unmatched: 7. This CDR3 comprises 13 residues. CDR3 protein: CASSSGAGGGQFF. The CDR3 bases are TGTGCCAGCAGTTCCGGAGCGGGAGGAGGGCAGTTCTTC.

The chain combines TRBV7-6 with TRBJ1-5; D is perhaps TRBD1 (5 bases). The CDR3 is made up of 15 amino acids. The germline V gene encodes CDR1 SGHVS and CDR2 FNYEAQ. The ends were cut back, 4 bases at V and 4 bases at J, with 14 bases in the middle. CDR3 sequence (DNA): TGTGCCAGCAGCTCAGGAGGGGTGAGGAATCAGCCCCAGCATTTT. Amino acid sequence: CASSSGGVRNQPQHF. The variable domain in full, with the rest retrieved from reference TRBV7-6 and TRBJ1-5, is GAGVSQSPRYKVTKRGQDVALRCDPISGHVSLYWYRQALGQGPEFLTYFNYEAQQDKSGLPNDRFSAERPEGSISTLTIQRTEQRDSAMYRCASSSGGVRNQPQHFGDGTRLSIL.

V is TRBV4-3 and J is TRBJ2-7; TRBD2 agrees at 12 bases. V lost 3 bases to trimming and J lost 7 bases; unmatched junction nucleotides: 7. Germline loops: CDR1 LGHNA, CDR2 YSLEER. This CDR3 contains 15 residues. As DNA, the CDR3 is TGCGCCAGCAGCCAGGGACTAGCGGGCGTCTATGAGCAGTACTTC. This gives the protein CASSQGLAGVYEQYF.

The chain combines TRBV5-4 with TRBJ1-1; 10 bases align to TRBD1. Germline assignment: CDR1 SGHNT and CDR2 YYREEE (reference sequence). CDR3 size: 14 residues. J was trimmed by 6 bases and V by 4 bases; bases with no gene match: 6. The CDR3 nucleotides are TGTGCCAGCAGCGCATCGACAGGGGGCTCTGAAGCTTTCTTT. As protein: CASSASTGGSEAFF.

The CDR3 spells CASSPSDRDEQFF. In DNA, the CDR3 is TGTGCCAGCAGTCCCTCGGACAGGGATGAGCAGTTCTTC. V usage is TRBV27 and J usage is TRBJ2-1; 8 nucleotides line up with TRBD1. Germline V gives CDR1 MNHEY, CDR2 SMNVEV (reference sequence). This CDR3 is 13 amino acids long. The junction had 5 bases not matched to a gene; V was cut back by 5 bases and J by 8 bases.

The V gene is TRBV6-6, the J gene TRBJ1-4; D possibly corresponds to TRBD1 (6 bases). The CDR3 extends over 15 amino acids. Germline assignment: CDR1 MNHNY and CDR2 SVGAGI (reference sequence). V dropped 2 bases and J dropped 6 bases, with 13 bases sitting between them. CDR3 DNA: TGTGCCAGCAGTTACCCGGACAGAGGGGATGAAAAACTGTTTTTT. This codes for CASSYPDRGDEKLFF.

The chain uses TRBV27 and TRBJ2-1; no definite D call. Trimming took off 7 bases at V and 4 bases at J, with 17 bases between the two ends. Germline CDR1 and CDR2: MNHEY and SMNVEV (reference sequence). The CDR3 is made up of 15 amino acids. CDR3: CASTELGQAYNEQFF. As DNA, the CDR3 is TGTGCCAGCACCGAATTAGGGCAAGCGTACAATGAGCAGTTCTTC.

This chain's CDR3 is CASSAGTSGHTDTQYF. DNA of the CDR3: TGTGCCAGCAGCGCCGGGACTAGCGGACACACAGATACGCAGTATTTT. This chain links TRBV7-9 with TRBJ2-3; the match to TRBD2 covers 11 bases. This CDR3 is 16 amino acids long. Germline trimming cut 5 bases from V and 2 bases from J; bases unmatched to any gene: 6. Germline CDR1 reads SEHNR; CDR2 reads FQNEAQ (reference sequence).

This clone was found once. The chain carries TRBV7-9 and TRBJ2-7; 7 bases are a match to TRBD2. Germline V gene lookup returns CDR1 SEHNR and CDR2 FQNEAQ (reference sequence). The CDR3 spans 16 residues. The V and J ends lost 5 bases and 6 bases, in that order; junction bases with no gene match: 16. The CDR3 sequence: CASSDDRDYLPSEQYF. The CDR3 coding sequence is TGTGCCAGCAGCGACGACCGGGACTACCTACCGTCCGAGCAGTACTTC.